This record covers a single T cell receptor (beta chain). The target antigen is unknown. This sample was taken from a study of beta chain features in type 1 diabetes. The study reverse transcribed the entire isolated RNA, so it sequenced expressed TCRB transcripts. Sequenced by immunoSEQ multiplex PCR; TCRdb stores in-frame clones only, minus some. Of roughly 700,000 clones in the sample, 13% were seen once. Points from the study as a whole: Researchers reported that naive, central memory and Treg TCRB repertoires appeared more similar in patients than in healthy donors. HLA effects on TCRB rearrangement stayed unresolved here. Insertion counts at VDJ junctions were lower in type 1 diabetes patients, who also showed more deletions there. TCRB CDR3s were moderately but significantly shorter in Type 1 diabetes patients in all four CD4+ subsets.

The authors sorted CD4+ naive, central memory, regulatory and stem cell-like memory cells via CD45RO/CCR7/CD25/CD127/CD95/CD27. The CDR3 has 13 amino acids. CDR1 is SGHRS and CDR2 is YFSETQ in the germline V gene. Trimming removed 1 base at V and 8 bases at J, with 12 bases between. The sequenced sample was naive CD4+ T cells from blood. The receptor comes from a man younger than 35 with type 1 diabetes. V is TRBV5-1 and J is TRBJ1-2; D not certain. CDR3 nucleotides: TGCGCCAGCAGCTTGCAAGTAGACATGGGCTACACCTTC. It encodes CASSLQVDMGYTF.